This TCR beta chain was sequenced for a study of early stage breast cancer tumors. Turning to the study itself: Most invasive tumors, about 70% of the 16, were ER+/PR+/HER2-.

CDR3 length: 12 amino acids. The germline V gene has CDR1 MNHNY and CDR2 SVGAGI (reference sequence). Of note for this clone: No antigen is known for it. Sequence at one end of the junction differs from germline and may be a read error.

General study findings and limits: Enriched TCRB sequences shared across patients were mostly commonly generated sequences. Blood repertoires resembled normal breast more than tumor.

The repertoire was sequenced with immunoSEQ multiplex PCR; TCRdb's copy has only in-frame clones and lacks some. Of fewer than 30,000 clones listed, approximately 80% are singletons. The receptor comes from a person between 60 and 69 years old with breast cancer. The chain uses TRBV6-6 and TRBJ1-1, with D possibly being TRBD1 (6 bases). Input material: blood. CDR3 in DNA: TGTGCCAGCGATCTTCCGACAGGAGAGAGTCTCTTT. Amino acid sequence: CASDLPTGESLF.